The 25 T cell receptor beta chains below come from one sample, sequenced in a study of cytomegalovirus exposure and HLA in healthy donors. Primers for the PCR totalled 60 Vbeta and 13 Jbeta. Libraries were prepared by immunoSEQ multiplex PCR; TCRdb keeps only in-frame clonotypes and omits some of them. The sample has 95,000 to 150,000 clones; 60% to 85% are singletons. The sequencing sample was made of PBMCs. These receptors originate from a woman between 40 and 55 years old in good health and CMV-seropositive.

This clone was counted a single time. The chain recombines TRBV7-9 with TRBJ2-5; D perhaps matches TRBD1 (6 bases). The CDR3 contains 18 residues. Per germline, CDR1 SEHNR and CDR2 FQNEAQ (reference sequence). V was clipped by 3 bases and J by 1 base, with 21 bases between them. CDR3 sequence (DNA): TGTGCCAGCAGCTTCAAACGCGCTTACCGGGACACCCAAGAGACCCAGTACTTC. Its protein product is CASSFKRAYRDTQETQYF.

The V call is TRBV19, the J call TRBJ1-1, with D tentatively TRBD1 (5 bases). Germline values: CDR1 LNHDA, CDR2 SQIVND (reference sequence). Deletions cut 10 bases from V and 4 bases from J, with 19 bases between. There are 14 residues in the CDR3. This chain's CDR3 is CATAGVSKRTEAFF. CDR3 DNA sequence: TGTGCCACTGCGGGGGTGTCGAAACGCACTGAAGCTTTCTTT.

The chain is built from TRBV9 and TRBJ2-7, with TRBD1 matching over 7 bases. CDR3 size: 13 residues. Trimming at V came to 3 bases and at J to 5 bases, leaving 5 bases not matched to a gene. Germline-derived CDR1 and CDR2 are SGDLS and YYNGEE. Here the CDR3 reads CASSERQGHEQYF. The CDR3 region has the DNA TGTGCCAGCAGCGAACGACAGGGCCACGAGCAGTACTTC.

This clone was found a few times. The V and J genes are TRBV6-6 and TRBJ2-3, with a weak D call TRBD1 (6 bases). The ends were cut back, 6 bases at V and 1 base at J, with 14 bases in the middle. The CDR3 totals 15 residues. The germline gives CDR1 MNHNY, CDR2 SVGAGI (reference sequence). The CDR3 DNA follows: TGTGCCAGCAGAACGACAGGATCCCGCACAGATACGCAGTATTTT. It specifies CASRTTGSRTDTQYF.

This clone has more than one count but fewer than ten. V gene TRBV29-1 combines with J gene TRBJ1-6; 8 bases are shared with TRBD1. This CDR3 spans 13 amino acids. CDR1 SQVTM and CDR2 ANQGSEA come from the germline V gene. V was clipped by 6 bases and J by 4 bases; unmatched bases: 2. CDR3 DNA sequence: TGCAGCGTAGGGACAGGATATAATTCACCCCTCCACTTT. Translation: CSVGTGYNSPLHF.

This chain joins TRBV7-9 and TRBJ1-6, with D unclear. The CDR3 spans 15 residues. The ends were cut back, 4 bases at V and 5 bases at J, with 12 bases in the middle. The germline gives CDR1 SEHNR, CDR2 FQNEAQ (reference sequence). In nucleotides, the CDR3 is TGTGCCAGCAGCTCCCAACTAGTCAATAATTCACCCCTCCACTTT. Translated, it gives CASSSQLVNNSPLHF.

CDR3 sequence: CASSVGSTAGGGEQYF. CDR3 nucleotides: TGTGCCAGCAGCGTAGGCTCGACAGCGGGAGGGGGAGAGCAGTACTTC. J is TRBJ2-5 and V is TRBV9; TRBD2 aligns across 10 bases. CDR1 is SGDLS, CDR2 YYNGEE, per germline. With V trimmed by 0 bases and J by 11 bases, 13 bases remained unmatched. This CDR3 comprises 16 residues.

The V call is TRBV10-3, the J call TRBJ2-7, with D possibly TRBD1 on 6 matching bases. There are 14 residues in the CDR3. Germline-derived CDR1 and CDR2 are ENHRY and SYGVKD. Deletions cut 11 bases from V and 2 bases from J, with 19 bases between. The CDR3 region has the DNA TGTGCCCTTAGCAGGGGAGCTGGCCCCTACGAGCAGTACTTC. Translation gives CALSRGAGPYEQYF.

The genes are TRBV30 and TRBJ1-2, with 8 bases identical to TRBD1. CDR1 is GTSNPN and CDR2 is SVGIG in the germline V gene (reference sequence). V lost 8 bases, J lost 4 bases, and 6 bases stayed unmatched. The CDR3 has 12 amino acids. This CDR3 reads CAQSQGGYGYTF. The CDR3 DNA sequence: TGTGCCCAATCACAGGGGGGCTATGGCTACACCTTC.

CDR3 sequence reads: CASGPDSSGNTIYF. CDR3 DNA sequence: TGTGCTAGTGGGCCGGACAGCTCTGGAAACACCATATATTTT. This chain links TRBV12-5 with TRBJ1-3; a weak D match, TRBD1 (6 bases). The CDR3 has 14 residues. In germline, CDR1 is LGHNT, CDR2 FRNRAP. The V end lost 6 bases, the J end lost 0 bases, and 9 bases lay between the germline ends.

The chain joins TRBV15 to TRBJ2-5, with 9 positions matching TRBD2. V dropped 0 bases and J dropped 2; count of bases not matched to a gene: 4. CDR1 is LNHNV, CDR2 YYDKDF, per germline (reference sequence). The CDR3 consists of 16 residues. The DNA for the CDR3 is TGTGCCACCAGCAGAGATCCAGCGGGGGGACAAGAGACCCAGTACTTC. Protein sequence: CATSRDPAGGQETQYF. Based on the CDR3 plus reference TRBV15 and TRBJ2-5, the full variable domain is DAMVIQNPRYQVTQFGKPVTLSCSQTLNHNVMYWYQQKSSQAPKLLFHYYDKDFNNEADTPDNFQSRRPNTSFCFLDIRSPGLGDTAMYLCATSRDPAGGQETQYFGPGTRLLVL.

The V gene is TRBV15, the J gene TRBJ1-4; D remains unclear. The CDR3 length is 14 residues. The V end lost 1 base, the J end lost 4 bases, and 7 bases lay between the germline ends. Per germline, CDR1 LNHNV and CDR2 YYDKDF (reference sequence). The DNA for the CDR3 is TGTGCCACCAGCAGAGCGTCTTTTAATGAAAAACTGTTTTTT. This sequence encodes CATSRASFNEKLFF.

On this clone itself: The germline gene is not matched at one end of the junction; a read error may be the cause. The V gene is TRBV7-9, the J gene TRBJ2-5; D unresolved. The CDR3 consists of 12 residues. Germline CDR1 reads SEHNR; CDR2 reads FQNEAQ (reference sequence). The CDR3 DNA reads as TGTGCCAGCAGCTTAGAAGGAGAGATCCAGTACTTC. This sequence encodes CASSLEGEIQYF.

The CDR3 here is CASSLVNKGTGELFF. For the CDR3, the DNA is TGCGCCAGCAGCTTGGTTAACAAGGGGACCGGGGAGCTGTTTTTT. V gene TRBV5-1 combines with J gene TRBJ2-2, with D perhaps matching TRBD1 (5 bases). Germline V lookup: CDR1 SGHRS, CDR2 YFSETQ. This CDR3 region has 15 residues. Between the trimmed V and J ends, which lost 0 bases and 5 bases, there was a span of 11 bases.

This chain links TRBV10-3 with TRBJ1-6; D may be TRBD1 (6 bases). The germline CDR1 and CDR2 sequences are ENHRY and SYGVKD. The CDR3 is 14 residues long. V lost 4 bases to trimming and J lost 6 bases, with 10 bases between them. CDR3 DNA sequence: TGTGCCATCAGTGCATCACAGGGTAATTCACCCCTCCACTTT. Its protein product is CAISASQGNSPLHF.

V is TRBV10-3 and J is TRBJ2-6; D is unresolved. Germline V gene sequence: CDR1 ENHRY, CDR2 SYGVKD. The V end lost 2 bases, the J end lost 0 bases, and 11 bases lay between the germline ends. The CDR3 is made up of 17 amino acids. CDR3 bases: TGTGCCATCAGTGAGAGAGACGCGGCCTCTGGGGCCAACGTCCTGACTTTC. Translation gives CAISERDAASGANVLTF.

This chain links TRBV4-1 with TRBJ2-5, with 7 bases aligning to TRBD2. V trimming: 4 bases; J trimming: 5 bases; junction bases outside the gene matches: 10. The CDR3 has 15 amino acids. The germline gives CDR1 MGHRA, CDR2 YSYEKL. CDR3 loop: CASSPTGRGTETQYF. For the CDR3, the DNA is TGCGCCAGCAGCCCGACTGGGAGGGGAACGGAGACCCAGTACTTC.

CDR3 nucleotides: TGTGCCAGCAGTTCTCCCGGACTACCCGGACAGTACTTC. Translation: CASSSPGLPGQYF. The J gene is TRBJ2-7, the V gene TRBV27; TRBD2 might be the D (6 bases). Per germline, CDR1 MNHEY and CDR2 SMNVEV (reference sequence). The V end lost 4 bases, the J end lost 10 bases, and 17 bases lay between the germline ends. There are 13 residues in the CDR3.

J is TRBJ1-2 and V is TRBV15; possible D gene TRBD1, 5 bases. The CDR3 is 12 residues long. CDR1 and CDR2 from the germline V gene are LNHNV and YYDKDF (reference sequence). V was clipped by 0 bases and J by 10 bases, with 9 bases between them. The CDR3 DNA reads as TGTGCCACCAGCAGAGATGGCAGGGACTACACCTTC. Residues: CATSRDGRDYTF.

This clone was recorded only once. V is TRBV6-5 and J is TRBJ1-6; possible D gene TRBD1, 6 bases. CDR3 size: 15 residues. Trimming left V 0 bases short and J 11 bases short, with 14 bases between. Germline V CDR1 and CDR2: MNHEY, SVGAGI. As DNA, the CDR3 is TGTGCCAGCAGTTACTCCCGGGACACGAGTCCACCCCTCCACTTT. Protein sequence: CASSYSRDTSPPLHF.

The J gene is TRBJ2-1, the V gene TRBV4-2; a weak D match, TRBD2 (5 bases). The CDR3 consists of 15 residues. Trimming stripped 0 bases from V and 4 bases from J, with 10 bases between. CDR1 is LGHNA and CDR2 is YNFKEQ in the germline V gene. The CDR3 region is CASSQEGGPYNEQFF. The CDR3 DNA is TGTGCCAGCAGCCAAGAGGGCGGGCCTTACAATGAGCAGTTCTTC.

The rearrangement links TRBV6-6 to TRBJ1-5; D is perhaps TRBD1 (6 bases). Germline V gene lookup returns CDR1 MNHNY and CDR2 SVGAGI (reference sequence). The CDR3 contains 14 residues. The germline V and J ends were trimmed by 2 bases and 4 bases, with 9 bases remaining between them. CDR3 nucleotide sequence: TGTGCCAGCAGTTACGGGGGCTCGAATCAGCCCCAGCATTTT. Translated, it gives CASSYGGSNQPQHF.

V is TRBV4-2 and J is TRBJ2-7; D perhaps matches TRBD1 (6 bases). Germline loops: CDR1 LGHNA, CDR2 YNFKEQ. Trimming removed 0 bases from V and 6 bases from J, with 12 bases in between. The CDR3 contains 14 residues. The CDR3 sequence: CASSQDPGVSEQYF. The CDR3 region has the DNA TGTGCCAGCAGCCAAGACCCAGGGGTTTCCGAGCAGTACTTC.

The count of this clone is one. The genes are TRBV7-8 and TRBJ2-6, with 9 positions matching TRBD1. Germline lookup yields CDR1 SGHVS and CDR2 FQNEAQ. Germline trimming cut 5 bases from V and 0 bases from J; bases unmatched to any gene: 8. CDR3 length: 18 residues. DNA of the CDR3: TGTGCCAGCAGCGCCTCGGAGACAGGGGGCTCTGGGGCCAACGTCCTGACTTTC. Translation gives CASSASETGGSGANVLTF. The full variable domain, completed using reference TRBV7-8 and TRBJ2-6, is GAGVSQSPRYKVAKRGQDVALRCDPISGHVSLFWYQQALGQGPEFLTYFQNEAQLDKSGLPSDRFFAERPEGSVSTLKIQRTQQEDSAVYLCASSASETGGSGANVLTFGAGSRLTVL.

This chain uses TRBV10-3 with TRBJ1-4; weak D call: TRBD1 (5 bases). This CDR3 has 17 residues. V was trimmed by 2 bases and J by 4 bases, leaving 17 bases between them. Germline V CDR1 and CDR2: ENHRY, SYGVKD. This chain's CDR3 is CAISEGVLGGLNEKLFF. The CDR3 DNA is TGTGCCATCAGTGAGGGGGTATTGGGGGGACTTAATGAAAAACTGTTTTTT.